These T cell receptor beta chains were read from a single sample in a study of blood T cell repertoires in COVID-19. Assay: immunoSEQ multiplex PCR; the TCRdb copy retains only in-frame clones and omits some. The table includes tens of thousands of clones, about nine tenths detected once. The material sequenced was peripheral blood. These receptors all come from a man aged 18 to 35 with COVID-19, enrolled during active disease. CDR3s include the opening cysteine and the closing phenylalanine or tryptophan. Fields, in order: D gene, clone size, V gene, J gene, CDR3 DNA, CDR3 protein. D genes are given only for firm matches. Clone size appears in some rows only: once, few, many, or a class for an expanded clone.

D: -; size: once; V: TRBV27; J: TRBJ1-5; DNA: TGTGCCAGCAGCCGCGGCCCAGCTACCAATCAGCCCCAGCATTTT; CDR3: CASSRGPATNQPQHF
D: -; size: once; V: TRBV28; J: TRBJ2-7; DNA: TGCGCCAGCAGTTTAGGAGGGCCCCCCTACGAGCAGTACTTC; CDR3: CASSLGGPPYEQYF
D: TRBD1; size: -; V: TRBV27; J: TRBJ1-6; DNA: TGTGCCAGCACCGAAGGTCGGCAGGGGGATTCACCCCTCCACTTT; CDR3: CASTEGRQGDSPLHF
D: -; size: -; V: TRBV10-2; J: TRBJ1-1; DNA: TGCGCCAGCAGCCCCGAGGCCATGAACACTGAAGCTTTCTTT; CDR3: CASSPEAMNTEAFF
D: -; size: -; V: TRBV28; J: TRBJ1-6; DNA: TGTGCCAGCAGTGCCCCAGCAGGGGTGAATTCACCCCTCCACTTT; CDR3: CASSAPAGVNSPLHF
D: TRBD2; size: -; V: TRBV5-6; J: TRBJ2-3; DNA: TGTGCCAGCAGCTTCCTACTAGCGGGAGCAAGGGGGGATACGCAGTATTTT; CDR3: CASSFLLAGARGDTQYF
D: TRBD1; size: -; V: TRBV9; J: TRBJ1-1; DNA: TGTGCCAGCAGTTCCACACAGGGGACTGAAGCTTTCTTT; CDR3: CASSSTQGTEAFF
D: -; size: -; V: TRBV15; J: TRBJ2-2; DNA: TGTGCCACTGGCGCAGGGAACACCGGGGAGCTGTTTTTT; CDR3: CATGAGNTGELFF
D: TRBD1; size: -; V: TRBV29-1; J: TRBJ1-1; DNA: TGCAGCGTTGAAGGAGTAGGGACAGGGGCTACTGAAGCTTTCTTT; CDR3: CSVEGVGTGATEAFF
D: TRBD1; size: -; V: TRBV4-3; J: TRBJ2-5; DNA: TGCGCCAGCAGCCAGCTTCGGACAGGGGCGGAGACCCAGTACTTC; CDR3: CASSQLRTGAETQYF
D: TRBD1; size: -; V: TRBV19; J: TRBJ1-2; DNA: TGTGCCAGTATTCAACAGGGGTCCTATGGCTACACCTTC; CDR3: CASIQQGSYGYTF
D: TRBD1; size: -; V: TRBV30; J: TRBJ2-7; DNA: TGTGCCTGGTCCCCGGGACAGGGGTCCTACGAGCAGTACTTC; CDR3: CAWSPGQGSYEQYF
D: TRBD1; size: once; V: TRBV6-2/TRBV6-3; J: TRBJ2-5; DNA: TGTGCCAGCAGTTACTCGGGACAGGGCGTAAGGGACTTC; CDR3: CASSYSGQGVRDF
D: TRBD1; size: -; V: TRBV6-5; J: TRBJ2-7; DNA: TGTGCCAGCAGTAACAGACCGGGACAGCCCTACGAGCAGTACTTC; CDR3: CASSNRPGQPYEQYF
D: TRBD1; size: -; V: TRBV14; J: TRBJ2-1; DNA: TGTGCCAGCAGCCTAGGACAACCGGGACAGGGGTACAATGAGCAGTTCTTC; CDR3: CASSLGQPGQGYNEQFF
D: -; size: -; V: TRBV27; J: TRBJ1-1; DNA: TGTGCCAGCAGTGTAGGACAGCTTAACACTGAAGCTTTCTTT; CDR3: CASSVGQLNTEAFF
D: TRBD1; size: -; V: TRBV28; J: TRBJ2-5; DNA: TGTGCCAGCAGTCCGGGACAGGGGGCAGGAGGGGAGACCCAGTACTTC; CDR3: CASSPGQGAGGETQYF
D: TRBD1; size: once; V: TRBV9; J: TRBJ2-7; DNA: TGTGCCAGCAGCGTAGCCCAGGGGGCCCCCTACGAGCAGTACTTC; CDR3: CASSVAQGAPYEQYF
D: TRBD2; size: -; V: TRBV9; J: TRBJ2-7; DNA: TGTGCCAGCAGCGTAGGCGCGGGAGGCGAGCAGTACTTC; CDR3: CASSVGAGGEQYF
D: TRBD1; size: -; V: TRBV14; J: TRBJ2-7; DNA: TGTGCCAGCAGCCCTACCCATGGCAGGGGGCTCTACGAGCAGTACTTC; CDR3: CASSPTHGRGLYEQYF
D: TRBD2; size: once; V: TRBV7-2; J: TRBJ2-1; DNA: TGTGCCAGCAGTCTAGCGCTAGCGGGACTTTACAATGAGCAGTTCTTC; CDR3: CASSLALAGLYNEQFF
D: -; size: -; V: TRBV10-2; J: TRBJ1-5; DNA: TGCGCCAGCAGTGATAGTAGTCAGCCCCAGCATTTT; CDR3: CASSDSSQPQHF
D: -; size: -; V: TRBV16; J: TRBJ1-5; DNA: TGTGCCAGCAGCCCGTTCGCAGGGGTGAGCGGCAATCAGCCCCAGCATTTT; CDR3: CASSPFAGVSGNQPQHF
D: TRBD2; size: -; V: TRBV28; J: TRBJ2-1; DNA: TGTGCCAGCCTCTCCCAGCGGGAGGGCCGCGATGAGCAGTTCTTC; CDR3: CASLSQREGRDEQFF
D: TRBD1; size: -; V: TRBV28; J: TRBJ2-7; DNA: TGTGCCAGCACCGAGACAGGGTCGATTTACGAGCAGTACTTC; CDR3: CASTETGSIYEQYF
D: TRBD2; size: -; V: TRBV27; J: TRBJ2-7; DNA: TGTGCCAGCAGTTTGGGGACTAGCGGGAGCTACGAGCAGTACTTC; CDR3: CASSLGTSGSYEQYF
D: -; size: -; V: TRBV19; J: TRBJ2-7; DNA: TGTGCCAGTAGGGGGGGAGTCGCCTACGAGCAGTACTTC; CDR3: CASRGGVAYEQYF
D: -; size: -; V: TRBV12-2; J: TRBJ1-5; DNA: TGTGCAAGTCGCTCAGCTTGGACCCCTGAGGGTTATCAGCCCCAGCATTTT; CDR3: CASRSAWTPEGYQPQHF
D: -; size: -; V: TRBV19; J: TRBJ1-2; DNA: TGTGCCAGTAGTTCCCTAGCAGATATCTATGGCTACACCTTC; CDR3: CASSSLADIYGYTF
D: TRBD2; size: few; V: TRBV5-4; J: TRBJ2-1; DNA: TGTGCCAGCAGCTTGGGTGTCGGACTAGCGGGAGGCGCCTACAATGAGCAGTTCTTC; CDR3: CASSLGVGLAGGAYNEQFF
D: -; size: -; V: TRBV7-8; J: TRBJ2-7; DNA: TGTGCCAGCAGCTTAGCCGCGGGGCCAAGCTCCTACGAGCAGTACTTC; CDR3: CASSLAAGPSSYEQYF
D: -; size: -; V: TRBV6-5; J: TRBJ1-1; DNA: TGTGCCAGCAGGGACACGTACCCCACTGAAGCTTTCTTT; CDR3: CASRDTYPTEAFF
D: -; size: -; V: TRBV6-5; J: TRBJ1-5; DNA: TGTGCCAGCAGGCCCGGCTCCAGGGCTCAGCCCCAGCATTTT; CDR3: CASRPGSRAQPQHF
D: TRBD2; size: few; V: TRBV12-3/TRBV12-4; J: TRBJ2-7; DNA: TGTGCCAGCAGCCGACTAGCGTGGGAGCAGTACTTC; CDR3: CASSRLAWEQYF
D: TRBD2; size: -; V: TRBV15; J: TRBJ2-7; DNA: TGTGCCACCAGCTCAGGGACTAGCGGGACCTACGAGCAGTACTTC; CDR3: CATSSGTSGTYEQYF
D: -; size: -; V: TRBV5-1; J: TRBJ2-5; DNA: TGCGCCAGCAGCTTGTCAGCGACCCAAGAGACCCAGTACTTC; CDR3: CASSLSATQETQYF
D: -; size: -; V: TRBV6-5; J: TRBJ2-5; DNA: TGTGCCACAGGCGGGTTGGAGGGAGAGACCCAGTACTTC; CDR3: CATGGLEGETQYF
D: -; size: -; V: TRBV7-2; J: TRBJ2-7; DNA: TGTGCCAGCACTACCTCTAGGGGGTGGTACGAGCAGTACTTC; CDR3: CASTTSRGWYEQYF
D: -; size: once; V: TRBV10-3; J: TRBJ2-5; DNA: TGTGCCATCAGAGCGGAGGACCAAGAGACCCAGTACTTC; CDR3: CAIRAEDQETQYF
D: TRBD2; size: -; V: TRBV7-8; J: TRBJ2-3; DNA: TGTGCCAGCAGCTCAGTGATAGCGGGAGGGCGCGCAGATACGCAGTATTTT; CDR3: CASSSVIAGGRADTQYF
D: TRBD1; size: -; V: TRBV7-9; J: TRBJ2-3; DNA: TGTGCCAGCAGCCTCACAATGACAGGGCCTGGACAGTATTTT; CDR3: CASSLTMTGPGQYF
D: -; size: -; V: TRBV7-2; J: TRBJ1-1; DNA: TGTGCCAGCAGTCAGGAGGTCCCTCTGAACACTGAAGCTTTCTTT; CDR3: CASSQEVPLNTEAFF
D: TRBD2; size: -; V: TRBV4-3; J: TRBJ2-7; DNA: TGCGCCAGCAGCCAAAGCCCATCGACCGGGACTAGCTCCTACGAGCAGTACTTC; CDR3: CASSQSPSTGTSSYEQYF
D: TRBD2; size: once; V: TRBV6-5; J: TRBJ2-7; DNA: TGTGCCAGCAGTTACGAGACTAGCGGTATCTACGAGCAGTACTTC; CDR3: CASSYETSGIYEQYF
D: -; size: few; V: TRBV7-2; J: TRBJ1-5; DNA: TGTGCCAGCAGTCAGGGATCCCTGAATCAGCCCCAGCATTTT; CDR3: CASSQGSLNQPQHF
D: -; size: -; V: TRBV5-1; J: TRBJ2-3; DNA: TGCGCCAGCAGCTTGGACGGAGATACGCAGTATTTT; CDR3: CASSLDGDTQYF
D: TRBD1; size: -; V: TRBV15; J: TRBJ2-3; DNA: TGTGCCACCAGCAGATTGACAGGGGGAGTTAGTACAGATACGCAGTATTTT; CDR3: CATSRLTGGVSTDTQYF
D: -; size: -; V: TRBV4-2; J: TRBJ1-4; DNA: TGTGCCAGCAGCCAAAAAGGACAGCTTATCAATGAAAAACTGTTTTTT; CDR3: CASSQKGQLINEKLFF
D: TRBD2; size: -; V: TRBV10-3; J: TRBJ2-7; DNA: TGTGCCATCCTCAGCGGGAGCGGCTACGAGCAGTACTTC; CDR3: CAILSGSGYEQYF
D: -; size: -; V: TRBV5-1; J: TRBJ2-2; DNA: TGCGCCAGCAGCTTCGGACTCTATGTGACCGGGGAGCTGTTTTTT; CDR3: CASSFGLYVTGELFF
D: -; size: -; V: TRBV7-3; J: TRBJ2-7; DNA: TGTGCCAGCAGCTTAGCACAGTCGTACGAGCAGTACTTC; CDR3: CASSLAQSYEQYF
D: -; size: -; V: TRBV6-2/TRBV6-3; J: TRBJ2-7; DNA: TGTGCCAGCAGTTATCGAAGGGAGGGGGACGAGCAGTACTTC; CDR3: CASSYRREGDEQYF
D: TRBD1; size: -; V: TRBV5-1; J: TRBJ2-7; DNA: TGCGCCAGCAGCTTACCCGAGGACAGGGCTACCTACGAGCAGTACTTC; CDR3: CASSLPEDRATYEQYF
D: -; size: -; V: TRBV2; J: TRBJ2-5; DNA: TGTGCCAGCAGTGAAGGGAAGGCTCAAGGGGTAGGGGAGACCCAGTACTTC; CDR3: CASSEGKAQGVGETQYF
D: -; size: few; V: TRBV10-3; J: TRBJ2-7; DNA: TGTGCCATCAGCCATAGTACCTACGAGCAGTACTTC; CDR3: CAISHSTYEQYF
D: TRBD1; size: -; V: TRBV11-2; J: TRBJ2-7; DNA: TGTGCCAGCAGCTCGGGACAGGGGTACGAGCAGTACTTC; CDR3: CASSSGQGYEQYF
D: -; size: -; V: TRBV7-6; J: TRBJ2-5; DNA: TGTGCCAGCAGCGCGGGCGCGGGGAACTACCAAGAGACCCAGTACTTC; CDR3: CASSAGAGNYQETQYF